This T cell receptor beta chain was documented in a study of CD8+ T cells in alopecia areata. Study at large: Treatment of the treated patients consisted of oral tofacitinib, 5 to 10 mg twice daily. Findings of the study overall: Whether baseline CD8+ expansion is linked to response remains uncertain, given a single nonresponder.

Once RNA had been extracted, it was reverse transcribed into cDNA to act as the sequencing template. Here immunoSEQ multiplex PCR was the method, and the copy in TCRdb shows in-frame clones only, minus some. This repertoire shows 150,000 to 200,000 clones, 60% found once; its top ten account for 1%. The CDR3 is 15 residues long. Germline V gives CDR1 ENHRY, CDR2 SYGVKD. V was clipped by 6 bases and J by 0 bases, with 12 bases between them. A remark on this clone: Its specificity is not known.

Noted treatment: oral pan-JAK inhibitor, 5-10 mg twice daily. This receptor was taken from a human donor with alopecia areata. The sequencing used CD4+ T cells sorted from blood, collected at week 24, from a patient treated with tofacitinib. The rearrangement joins TRBV10-3 to TRBJ2-1; perhaps TRBD2 as D (6 bases). The CDR3 sequence is CAISLAGSSYNEQFF. DNA for the CDR3: TGTGCCATCAGCCTGGCGGGGAGCTCCTACAATGAGCAGTTCTTC.